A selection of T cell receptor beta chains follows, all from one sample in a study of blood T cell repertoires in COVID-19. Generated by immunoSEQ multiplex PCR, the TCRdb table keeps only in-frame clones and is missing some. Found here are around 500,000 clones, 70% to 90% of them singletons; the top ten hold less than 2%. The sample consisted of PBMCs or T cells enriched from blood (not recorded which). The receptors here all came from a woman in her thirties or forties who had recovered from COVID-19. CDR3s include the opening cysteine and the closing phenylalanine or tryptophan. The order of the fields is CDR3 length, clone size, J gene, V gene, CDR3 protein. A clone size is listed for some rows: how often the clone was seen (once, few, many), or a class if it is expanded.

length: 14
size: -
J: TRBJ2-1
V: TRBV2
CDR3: CASLDKDRPNEQFF

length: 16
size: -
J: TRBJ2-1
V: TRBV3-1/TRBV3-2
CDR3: CASSLWTGDDDNEQFF

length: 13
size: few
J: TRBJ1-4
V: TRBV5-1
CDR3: CASSLDRAEKLFF

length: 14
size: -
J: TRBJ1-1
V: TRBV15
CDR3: CATSRDRGSKEAFF

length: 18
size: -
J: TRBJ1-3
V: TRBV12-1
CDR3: CASSPKGLGLGRGNTIYF

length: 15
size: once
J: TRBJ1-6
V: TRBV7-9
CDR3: CASSEGRTYNSPLHF

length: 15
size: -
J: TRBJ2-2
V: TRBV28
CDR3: CASSSHIRNTGELFF

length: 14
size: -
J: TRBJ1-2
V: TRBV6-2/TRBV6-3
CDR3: CASSYGGKDYGYTF

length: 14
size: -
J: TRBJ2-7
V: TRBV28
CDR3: CASTPGGNPYEQYF

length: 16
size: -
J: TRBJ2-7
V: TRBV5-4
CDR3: CASSFLPDRGTYEQYF